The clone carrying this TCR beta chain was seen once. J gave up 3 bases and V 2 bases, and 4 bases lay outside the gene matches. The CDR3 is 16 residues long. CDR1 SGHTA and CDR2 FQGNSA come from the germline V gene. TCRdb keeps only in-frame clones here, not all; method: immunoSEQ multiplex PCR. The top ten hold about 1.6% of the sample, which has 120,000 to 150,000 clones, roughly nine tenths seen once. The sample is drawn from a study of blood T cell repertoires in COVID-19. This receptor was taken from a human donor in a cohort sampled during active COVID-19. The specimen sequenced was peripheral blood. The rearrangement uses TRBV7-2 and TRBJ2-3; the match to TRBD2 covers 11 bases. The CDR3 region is CASSLSTSGGTDTQYF. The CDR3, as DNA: TGTGCCAGCAGCTTATCCACTAGCGGGGGTACAGATACGCAGTATTTT.